These 21 T cell receptor beta chains were all obtained from the same sample, sequenced in a study of neurological immune-mediated disorders. TCRdb fed the 5' RACE reads into MiXCR, producing one record per CDR3 protein. The sample carries over 60,000 distinct CDR3 sequences, roughly 4.8% recorded once. The sequenced sample was PBMCs. The source of these receptors is an older woman with multiple sclerosis.

There are many counts of this clonotype. CDR3 nucleotide sequence: TGTGCCAGTAAGTCCGGGACGGAATACTACAATGAGCAGTTCTTC. Amino acids: CASKSGTEYYNEQFF. The chain employs TRBV2 and TRBJ2-1; the D gene could be TRBD1 or TRBD2 (5 bases each). Between the trimmed V and J ends, which lost 9 bases and 3 bases, there was a span of 18 bases. Looked up from germline, CDR1 is SNHLY and CDR2 is FYNNEI. CDR3 length: 15 amino acids. Full variable domain (remainder filled in from reference TRBV2 and TRBJ2-1): EPEVTQTPSHQVTQMGQEVILRCVPISNHLYFYWYRQILGQKVEFLVSFYNNEISEKSEIFDDQFSVERPDGSNFTLKIRSTKLEDSAMYFCASKSGTEYYNEQFFGPGTRLTVL.

This clonotype was counted many times. The chain employs TRBV10-1 and TRBJ2-7, with D possibly TRBD1 on 7 matching bases. V was trimmed by 5 bases and J by 2 bases, leaving 13 bases between them. The CDR3 is 14 residues long. Germline CDR1 reads WNHNN; CDR2 reads SYGVQD (reference sequence). The CDR3 loop is CASSPGGYPYEQYF. The DNA of the CDR3 is TGCGCCAGCAGTCCAGGGGGGTACCCCTACGAGCAGTACTTC.

This clonotype was seen at least ten times. V and J are TRBV7-9 and TRBJ2-7; 9 positions match TRBD2. This CDR3 is built from 16 residues. J was trimmed by 1 base and V by 1 base; bases with no gene match: 5. Germline CDR1 SEHNR, CDR2 FQNEAQ (reference sequence). In DNA, the CDR3 is TGTGCCAGCAGCTTAGGTGGCGGGAGGGCTTCCTACGAGCAGTACTTC. It yields the protein CASSLGGGRASYEQYF. The full variable domain, rest sourced from reference TRBV7-9 and TRBJ2-7, is DTGVSQNPRHKITKRGQNVTFRCDPISEHNRLYWYRQTLGQGPEFLTYFQNEAQLEKSRLLSDRFSAERPKGSFSTLEIQRTEQGDSAMYLCASSLGGGRASYEQYFGPGTRLTVT.

The chain links TRBV5-5 to TRBJ2-6; TRBD1 matches 8 bases. V lost 0 bases, J lost 1 base, and 9 bases stayed unmatched. The germline gives CDR1 SGHKS, CDR2 YYEKEE (reference sequence). The CDR3 is 19 amino acids. The CDR3 sequence is CASSLVGGQGLSGANVLTF. For the CDR3, the DNA is TGTGCCAGCAGCTTGGTTGGAGGACAGGGTCTATCTGGGGCCAACGTCCTGACTTTC.

The sample holds many counts of this clonotype. V gene TRBV25-1 combines with J gene TRBJ2-1, with 10 bases matching TRBD1. Germline values: CDR1 MGHDK, CDR2 SYGVNS. The CDR3 covers 15 residues. V lost 3 bases to trimming and J lost 7 bases; unmatched junction nucleotides: 6. The chain's CDR3 is CASSDPGQGRNEQFF. In nucleotides, the CDR3 is TGTGCCAGCAGTGACCCGGGACAGGGGAGGAATGAGCAGTTCTTC.

At least ten counts were recorded for this clonotype. The rearrangement joins TRBV6-5 to TRBJ2-3; D not resolved. CDR1 is MNHEY and CDR2 is SVGAGI in the germline V gene. The CDR3 loop spans 14 amino acids. Trimming stripped 1 base from V and 5 bases from J, with 10 bases between. CDR3 amino acids: CASSYYGQGDTQYF. The CDR3 DNA reads TGTGCCAGCAGTTACTACGGCCAAGGAGATACGCAGTATTTT.

This clonotype was counted ten times or more. The chain employs TRBV24-1 and TRBJ2-5, with D perhaps TRBD1 or TRBD2 (5 bases each). V lost 4 bases and J lost 7, with 18 bases in between. Germline V gene lookup returns CDR1 KGHDR and CDR2 SFDVKD. CDR3 length: 15 amino acids. CDR3 coding DNA: TGTGCCACCAGTGACCCCCGGGACCCCCTGGGGACCCAGTACTTC. Amino acid sequence: CATSDPRDPLGTQYF.

This clonotype has just a few counts. The rearrangement uses TRBV7-8 and TRBJ2-1, with 13 nucleotides matching TRBD2. This CDR3 region has 20 residues. Germline-derived CDR1 and CDR2 are SGHVS and FQNEAQ. V was clipped by 0 bases and J by 7 bases; unmatched bases: 15. The CDR3 bases are TGTGCCAGCAGCTTAGCAGTGCGCACTAGCGGGAGGGCCAATCTAAATGAGCAGTTCTTC. Its translation: CASSLAVRTSGRANLNEQFF.

There are many counts of this clonotype. This chain joins TRBV7-8 and TRBJ2-3; the match to TRBD2 covers 11 bases. This CDR3 region has 17 residues. The germline gives CDR1 SGHVS, CDR2 FQNEAQ. After removal of 1 base from V and 0 bases from J, the junction contained 3 bases not matched to a gene. CDR3 in DNA: TGTGCCAGCAGCTTAGTGAGACTAGCGGGAAGCACAGATACGCAGTATTTT. Its protein is CASSLVRLAGSTDTQYF.

This clonotype was detected ten times or more. The CDR3 spells CASSLLAAQIYEQYF. CDR3 nucleotide sequence: TGTGCCAGCAGCCTCCTAGCGGCCCAAATCTACGAGCAGTACTTC. The chain uses TRBV5-6 and TRBJ2-7, with 7 bases identical to TRBD2. The CDR3 length is 15 residues. Trimming at V came to 4 bases and at J to 3 bases, leaving 10 bases not matched to a gene. Germline CDR1 reads SGHDT; CDR2 reads YYEEEE. The complete variable domain, with remaining parts taken from reference TRBV5-6 and TRBJ2-7, reads DAGVTQSPTHLIKTRGQQVTLRCSPKSGHDTVSWYQQALGQGPQFIFQYYEEEERQRGNFPDRFSGHQFPNYSSELNVNALLLGDSALYLCASSLLAAQIYEQYFGPGTRLTVT.

This clonotype showed up many times. The chain couples TRBV20-1 to TRBJ1-5; D perhaps matches TRBD1 (6 bases). The V and J ends lost 6 bases and 6 bases respectively, with 21 bases between them. CDR1 is DFQATT and CDR2 is SNEGSKA in the germline V gene (reference sequence). The CDR3 sequence is 15 residues long. This CDR3 is CSAPVGRGHRQPQHF. CDR3 DNA sequence: TGCAGTGCGCCGGTAGGGAGGGGACATCGTCAGCCCCAGCATTTT.

V usage is TRBV7-2 and J usage is TRBJ2-1; no reliable D call. V lost 1 base and J 7 bases, leaving 11 bases between the germline ends. Germline assignment: CDR1 SGHTA and CDR2 FQGNSA. CDR3 length equals 14 residues. CDR3: CASSLEWVENEQFF. The CDR3 DNA follows: TGTGCCAGCAGCTTAGAGTGGGTAGAGAATGAGCAGTTCTTC.

This clonotype came up many times. The J gene is TRBJ2-5, the V gene TRBV7-2; 13 nucleotides line up with TRBD2. The V gene end was trimmed by 1 base and the J gene end by 7 bases; junction bases not matched to a gene: 6. The CDR3 length is 16 residues. Germline V gives CDR1 SGHTA, CDR2 FQGNSA. This chain's CDR3 is CASSLEGTSGMRTQYF. In DNA form, the CDR3 reads TGTGCCAGCAGCTTAGAGGGGACTAGCGGGATGCGGACCCAGTACTTC.

This clonotype was observed at least ten times. V is TRBV6-6 and J is TRBJ2-1; 11 nucleotides agree with TRBD2. Unmatched junction bases numbered 7, after V lost 2 bases and J lost 7 bases. The germline gives CDR1 MNHNY, CDR2 SVGAGI (reference sequence). This CDR3 is built from 16 residues. The CDR3 loop is CASSYPTSGSRNEQFF. As DNA, the CDR3 is TGTGCCAGCAGTTACCCCACTAGCGGGAGTAGGAATGAGCAGTTCTTC.

This clonotype has a count of ten or more. The chain combines TRBV5-1 with TRBJ1-1, with D perhaps matching TRBD1 (5 bases). The germline V gene has CDR1 SGHRS and CDR2 YFSETQ. The CDR3 extends over 15 amino acids. The V gene lost 4 bases and the J gene lost 1 base, with 14 bases spanning the gap. CDR3 in DNA: TGCGCCAGCAGCGTCCGACAGTTGGAGAACACTGAAGCTTTCTTT. It translates to CASSVRQLENTEAFF.

This clonotype came up many times. V usage is TRBV6-2 or TRBV6-3 and J usage is TRBJ2-7, with TRBD2 identical over 10 bases. J was trimmed by 7 bases and V by 5 bases; bases with no gene match: 8. The length of the CDR3 is 14 residues. The germline V gene encodes CDR1 MNHEY and CDR2 SVGEGT. The CDR3 here is CASSLTSGIWEQYF. CDR3 nucleotides: TGTGCCAGCAGTCTCACTAGCGGGATATGGGAGCAGTACTTC.

This clonotype was picked up many times. This chain uses TRBV20-1 with TRBJ2-3; D is possibly TRBD1 or TRBD2 (5 bases each). Germline V gene lookup returns CDR1 DFQATT and CDR2 SNEGSKA (reference sequence). The CDR3 has 14 residues. Trimming took off 7 bases at V and 2 bases at J, with 16 bases between the two ends. The DNA for the CDR3 is TGCAGTGTTGTACGGGACGCTCCCACAGATACGCAGTATTTT. Protein sequence: CSVVRDAPTDTQYF.

This clonotype has at least ten counts. This chain joins TRBV7-2 and TRBJ2-2, with 10 bases identical to TRBD1. The germline V gene encodes CDR1 SGHTA and CDR2 FQGNSA. V lost 5 bases, J lost 6 bases, and 6 bases stayed unmatched. The CDR3 spans 15 residues. CDR3 DNA: TGTGCCAGCAGCCTGGGGGACAGGGGAGCCGGGGAGCTGTTTTTT. It encodes CASSLGDRGAGELFF.

This clonotype was recorded at least ten times. The chain is built from TRBV10-3 and TRBJ2-7; D possibly corresponds to TRBD2 (5 bases). Germline V gene sequence: CDR1 ENHRY, CDR2 SYGVKD. This CDR3 is built from 15 residues. V gave up 2 bases and J gave up 5 bases, with 16 bases separating them. The chain's CDR3 is CAISEVMGSGDEQYF. In DNA form, the CDR3 reads TGTGCCATCAGTGAGGTCATGGGGAGTGGGGACGAGCAGTACTTC.

This clonotype has ten or more counts. The V gene is TRBV12-3 or TRBV12-4, the J gene TRBJ2-5, with D possibly TRBD2 on 6 matching bases. This CDR3 contains 12 residues. V was trimmed by 6 bases and J by 4 bases, leaving 9 bases between them. The DNA of the CDR3 is TGTGCCAGCAGCCCGCGGGGAGAGACCCAGTACTTC. This translates into CASSPRGETQYF.

This clonotype was seen at least ten times. The rearrangement joins TRBV20-1 to TRBJ1-2, with D hard to call. The CDR3 spans 13 residues. In germline, CDR1 is DFQATT, CDR2 SNEGSKA (reference sequence). The ends were cut back, 2 bases at V and 3 bases at J, with 10 bases in the middle. This CDR3 is CSARNREDYGYTF. DNA of the CDR3: TGCAGTGCTAGAAACAGAGAAGACTATGGCTACACCTTC.